This TCR beta chain comes out of a study of shared clonotypes between healthy human individuals. The CDR3 runs 14 residues. CDR1 SGHDT and CDR2 YYEEEE come from the germline V gene. The V and J ends lost 4 bases and 3 bases respectively, with 14 bases between them. Study results and limitations: The expectation was that sequencing depth would affect clonotype sharing among donors.

Points on this clone: Its antigen is not known.

TCRdb's copy holds only in-frame clones and misses some; the assay was immunoSEQ multiplex PCR. The sample holds a few million clones, 80% to 95% seen once. The receptor comes from a man younger than 35 in good health. Some clones in this sample may be carry-over from other donors' samples. Input material: naive CD4+ T cells from PBMCs. Indicated subset: CD45RA+ positively selected. This chain uses TRBV5-6 with TRBJ2-7; D is perhaps TRBD1 or TRBD2 (5 bases each). DNA for the CDR3: TGTGCCAGCAGCCCGACGGGACGGTACTACGAGCAGTACTTC. It is translated as CASSPTGRYYEQYF.